This T cell receptor (beta chain) stems from a study of vaccination and CD4 T cells after COVID-19. For the study at large: SARS-CoV-2, HCoV-NL63, HCoV-OC43 and HCoV-229E supplied the overlapping spike peptides used to stimulate cells.

The treatment: roughly ten-day PBMC culture with coronavirus spike peptide pools or control peptides (ViraFEST assay). The Oncomine TCR Beta short-read assay was what sequenced the DNA obtained from cultured CD4+ T cells. Scientists extracted genomic DNA from CD4+ T cells grown in culture. TCRdb used MiXCR to reprocess the PCR reads, holding one entry per CDR3 protein. The data contain around 10,000 distinct CDR3 sequences, about 51% of them singletons. Germline CDR1 is LNHDA and CDR2 is SQIVND (reference sequence). The CDR3 sequence is 17 residues long. Trimming pared 6 bases from V and 0 bases from J, leaving 20 bases between. Points on this clonotype: The target antigen is unknown.

The rearrangement uses TRBV19 and TRBJ1-1; D remains unclear. The sample was CD4+ T cells from blood, cultured in vitro. The source of this sequence is a human donor who had recovered from COVID-19. The CDR3 DNA reads TGTGCCAGTAGCGCGCCTACTTATCAGGCGGTGAACACTGAAGCTTTCTTT. It encodes CASSAPTYQAVNTEAFF. The full variable domain, with the rest looked up from reference TRBV19 and TRBJ1-1, is DGGITQSPKYLFRKEGQNVTLSCEQNLNHDAMYWYRQDPGQGLRLIYYSQIVNDFQKGDIAEGYSVSREKKESFPLTVTSAQKNPTAFYLCASSAPTYQAVNTEAFFGQGTRLTVV.